These T cell receptor beta chains were read from a single sample in a study of blood T cell repertoires in COVID-19. Profiled with immunoSEQ multiplex PCR; TCRdb holds only in-frame clones, not every one. The repertoire holds about 170,000 clones, approximately 80% seen once, with around 10% in the top ten. The sequencing sample was made of peripheral blood. The receptors derive from a woman of 80 years or more with active or convalescent COVID-19. The CDR3 runs from the conserved cysteine through the conserved F or W. A D gene is named only where the DNA matches it firmly. Size is omitted from some rows. Given values are once, few, many or a class for expanded clones.

J: TRBJ1-6
D: -
V: TRBV6-5
size: -
DNA: TGTGCCAGTCGTATCGGGAGCAATTCACCCCTCCACTTT
CDR3: CASRIGSNSPLHF

J: TRBJ2-5
D: -
V: TRBV2
size: -
DNA: TGTGCCAGCAGTGGAGGCGAGGAAGAGACCCAGTACTTC
CDR3: CASSGGEEETQYF

J: TRBJ1-6
D: -
V: TRBV5-6
size: -
DNA: TGTGCCAGCAGCCCAGGCAGCTCATATAATTCACCCCTCCACTTT
CDR3: CASSPGSSYNSPLHF

J: TRBJ2-3
D: -
V: TRBV7-3
size: -
DNA: TGTGCCAGCAGCGTCCGGGGGGCCTATCAAGATACGCAGTATTTT
CDR3: CASSVRGAYQDTQYF

J: TRBJ1-3
D: TRBD1
V: TRBV5-4
size: -
DNA: TGTGCCAGCAGCCCGGGACAGGGAAGGACTGGAAACACCATATATTTT
CDR3: CASSPGQGRTGNTIYF

J: TRBJ2-1
D: TRBD2
V: TRBV9
size: -
DNA: TGTGCCAGCAGCGTAGAGGGGGCTAGCGGGGCGACCCGCCCGGCGTACAATGAGCAGTTCTTC
CDR3: CASSVEGASGATRPAYNEQFF

J: TRBJ2-1
D: -
V: TRBV4-1
size: -
DNA: TGCGCCAGCAGCCCCTCTTGGGGCAGGGACTACAATGAGCAGTTCTTC
CDR3: CASSPSWGRDYNEQFF

J: TRBJ1-3
D: -
V: TRBV4-1
size: once
DNA: TGCGCCAGCAGCCAAGAGTGGAGGGAAGCTGGAAACACCATATATTTT
CDR3: CASSQEWREAGNTIYF

J: TRBJ1-1
D: -
V: TRBV12-3/TRBV12-4
size: -
DNA: TGTGCCAGCAGCCCTCAACAGGGCTCAGCTTTCTTT
CDR3: CASSPQQGSAFF

J: TRBJ2-2
D: TRBD2
V: TRBV7-2
size: -
DNA: TGTGCCAGCAGCCCCCGTCGGACTAGCGGGGGGCTGGGGGCCGGGGAGCTGTTTTTT
CDR3: CASSPRRTSGGLGAGELFF

J: TRBJ2-7
D: -
V: TRBV7-2
size: -
DNA: TGTGCCAGCAGCTACGCACCCCTCAGCTCCTACGAGCAGTACTTC
CDR3: CASSYAPLSSYEQYF

J: TRBJ2-5
D: -
V: TRBV7-5
size: -
DNA: TGTGCCAGAAGTATCCAGCGGGGGAGAGGGGAGACCCAGTACTTC
CDR3: CARSIQRGRGETQYF

J: TRBJ1-1
D: -
V: TRBV11-2
size: -
DNA: TGTGCCAGCAGTCTCAGGGAAATGAACACTGAAGCTTTCTTT
CDR3: CASSLREMNTEAFF

J: TRBJ2-3
D: -
V: TRBV18
size: -
DNA: TGTGCCAGCTCACCACCGGCAGCGCCGGGGGATACGCAGTATTTT
CDR3: CASSPPAAPGDTQYF

J: TRBJ1-2
D: TRBD1
V: TRBV18
size: -
DNA: TGTGCCAGCTCACCAGATTTAACAGGGGGCTGGGGCTACACCTTC
CDR3: CASSPDLTGGWGYTF

J: TRBJ1-4
D: -
V: TRBV7-8
size: few
DNA: TGTGCCAGCAGCTTAGTTGTGGGGGCACCTAATGAAAAACTGTTTTTT
CDR3: CASSLVVGAPNEKLFF

J: TRBJ1-4
D: TRBD1
V: TRBV4-1
size: -
DNA: TGCGCCAGCAGCCCTTACAGGGGGTTGGAAGAAAAACTGTTTTTT
CDR3: CASSPYRGLEEKLFF

J: TRBJ1-2
D: -
V: TRBV4-1
size: -
DNA: TGCGCCAGCAGCCCAAGAAGTTCGACGGGGTCGGGTGGCTACACCTTC
CDR3: CASSPRSSTGSGGYTF

J: TRBJ2-6
D: -
V: TRBV27
size: -
DNA: TGTGCCAGCAGTTTAAAAATGGGGGGAACTCCCTCTGGGGCCAACGTCCTGACTTTC
CDR3: CASSLKMGGTPSGANVLTF

J: TRBJ1-5
D: -
V: TRBV19
size: -
DNA: TGTGCCAGTACCTCCCCTTCTTGGAGGAATCAGCCCCAGCATTTT
CDR3: CASTSPSWRNQPQHF

J: TRBJ2-1
D: -
V: TRBV30
size: -
DNA: TGTGCCTGGGCGACGGGGTTTAGCTCGGGGAATGAGCAGTTCTTC
CDR3: CAWATGFSSGNEQFF

J: TRBJ1-1
D: -
V: TRBV2
size: -
DNA: TGTGCCAGCCGCCTGGCGTCAGGGAACACTGAAGCTTTCTTT
CDR3: CASRLASGNTEAFF

J: TRBJ2-2
D: TRBD2
V: TRBV9
size: -
DNA: TGTGCCAGCAGCCAGGCGGCGGGGGTAATGACCGGGGAGCTGTTTTTT
CDR3: CASSQAAGVMTGELFF

J: TRBJ2-7
D: -
V: TRBV6-5
size: -
DNA: TGTGCCAGCACCCCAGTATTGGGGGCATACGAGCAGTACTTC
CDR3: CASTPVLGAYEQYF

J: TRBJ2-3
D: TRBD2
V: TRBV29-1
size: -
DNA: TGCAGCACCCGCGGAACTAGCGGGGGGGCCGGCACAGATACGCAGTATTTT
CDR3: CSTRGTSGGAGTDTQYF

J: TRBJ2-2
D: -
V: TRBV18
size: -
DNA: TGTGCCAGCTCACCCCCCTTTGCGAACACCGGGGAGCTGTTTTTT
CDR3: CASSPPFANTGELFF

J: TRBJ2-7
D: TRBD1
V: TRBV10-1
size: -
DNA: TGCGCCAGCAGTGAGTCACGGGACAGTACGTACGAGCAGTACTTC
CDR3: CASSESRDSTYEQYF

J: TRBJ2-2
D: TRBD2
V: TRBV9
size: few
DNA: TGTGCCAGCAGCGTAACTGCGGGGGGGCCCGGGGAGCTGTTTTTT
CDR3: CASSVTAGGPGELFF